The T cell receptor beta chain under discussion was sequenced for a study of OX40 agonist ivuxolimab in advanced cancers. Background on the study: Across the patients, intravenous ivuxolimab was delivered every 2 weeks at 0.01 to 10 mg/kg. One hepatocellular carcinoma and two cutaneous melanoma patients partially responded. Overall study results and limits: CD4+ T cells averaged fewer expanded clones than CD8+ T cells. CD4+ and CD8+ T cells in blood underwent clonal expansion by week 6 at 0.1 to 3.0 mg/kg.

CDR1 and CDR2 (germline): MNHEY, SMNVEV (reference sequence). CDR3 size: 15 residues. Trimming cost V 6 bases and J 0 bases, with 14 bases left between them. A note on this clone: Its antigen is currently unknown. This sample also contains other DNA sequences that code for the same CDR3.

Data came from immunoSEQ multiplex PCR; TCRdb stores just in-frame clones and leaves some out. The data contain approximately 20,000 clones, 80% to 90% of them seen just once; the ten biggest clones take up 13%. The origin of this receptor is an adult with an advanced solid tumor such as melanoma, head and neck, liver or kidney cancer. The sample was CD4+ or CD8+ T cells sorted from blood, taken in a trial of the OX40 agonist ivuxolimab. The genes are TRBV27 and TRBJ1-1, with D possibly TRBD1 on 6 matching bases. CDR3 DNA sequence: TGTGCCAGCAGCCCCACTGGGGGGCTGAACACTGAAGCTTTCTTT. Translating gives CASSPTGGLNTEAFF.